The 18 T cell receptor beta chains given below trace back to one sample, sequenced in a study of chemoradiotherapy in HPV16-positive cancers. Generated by immunoSEQ multiplex PCR, the TCRdb table keeps only in-frame clones and is missing some. The data contain about 6,500 clones, around 90% of them seen just once; the ten biggest clones take up 1.5% to 2%. Sample: blood, taken from a patient who underwent chemoradiotherapy. All receptors come from a human donor with HPV-associated anogenital cancer.

The V and J genes are TRBV29-1 and TRBJ2-1; possibly TRBD2 for D (5 bases). This CDR3 has 17 amino acids. CDR1 and CDR2 (germline): SQVTM, ANQGSEA. V was pared by 4 bases and J by 0 bases, with 19 bases between. The CDR3 protein is CSVVLAGPRSSYNEQFF. The DNA of the CDR3 is TGCAGCGTTGTCCTCGCGGGTCCAAGGAGCTCCTACAATGAGCAGTTCTTC.

This chain joins TRBV7-2 and TRBJ1-2; a weak D match, TRBD1 (5 bases). Germline CDR1 SGHTA, CDR2 FQGNSA. The CDR3 consists of 14 residues. Trimming shortened V by 4 bases and J by 6 bases, and 15 bases separated the two germline ends. In DNA, the CDR3 is TGTGCCAGCAGCTACTCCGGGGCAAGGGATGGCTACACCTTC. Its protein product is CASSYSGARDGYTF.

The chain employs TRBV29-1 and TRBJ2-2; the D call may be TRBD1 or TRBD2 (5 bases each). Germline V gene data show CDR1 as SQVTM and CDR2 as ANQGSEA. CDR3 length: 15 amino acids. Deletions cut 3 bases from V and 0 bases from J, with 11 bases between. The CDR3: CSVDDGGSNTGELFF. The CDR3 nucleotides are TGCAGCGTTGACGATGGGGGATCGAACACCGGGGAGCTGTTTTTT.

This chain's CDR3 is CASSLRTGGGEKLFF. The CDR3 DNA reads TGCGCCAGCAGCCTACGGACAGGGGGCGGTGAAAAACTGTTTTTT. The chain joins TRBV5-1 to TRBJ1-4; TRBD1 agrees at 11 bases. CDR1 is SGHRS, CDR2 YFSETQ, per germline. V lost 4 bases to trimming and J lost 7 bases; unmatched junction nucleotides: 6. The CDR3 runs 15 residues.

The rearrangement links TRBV7-3 to TRBJ1-6, with no clear D. The V end lost 2 bases, the J end lost 5 bases, and 7 bases lay between the germline ends. The CDR3 loop spans 14 amino acids. The germline CDR1 and CDR2 sequences are SGHTA and FQGTGA. The CDR3 is CASSLGVDNSPLHF. CDR3 DNA sequence: TGTGCCAGCAGCTTAGGGGTGGATAATTCACCCCTCCACTTT.

In this sample, this clone turned up once. The chain combines TRBV13 with TRBJ2-1; a possible D gene is TRBD2 (5 bases). This CDR3 contains 16 residues. The V gene lost 7 bases and the J gene lost 2 bases, with 18 bases spanning the gap. Germline CDR1 PRHDT, CDR2 FYEKMQ (reference sequence). The CDR3 loop reads CASTKGGSGAYNEQFF. The CDR3 DNA reads TGTGCCAGCACTAAAGGAGGATCCGGCGCCTACAATGAGCAGTTCTTC.

The rearrangement joins TRBV13 to TRBJ2-7, with D possibly being TRBD2 (5 bases). CDR1 is PRHDT and CDR2 is FYEKMQ in the germline V gene (reference sequence). V dropped 6 bases and J dropped 5 bases, with 11 bases sitting between them. This CDR3 spans 12 amino acids. The CDR3 DNA is TGTGCCAGCAGGCCCGTCGGGAACGAGCAGTACTTC. Its protein product is CASRPVGNEQYF. Filled out from reference TRBV13 and TRBJ2-7, the complete variable domain reads AAGVIQSPRHLIKEKRETATLKCYPIPRHDTVYWYQQGPGQDPQFLISFYEKMQSDKGSIPDRFSAQQFSDYHSELNMSSLELGDSALYFCASRPVGNEQYFGPGTRLTVT.

This chain links TRBV19 with TRBJ2-5, with 7 positions matching TRBD1. There are 13 residues in the CDR3. Looked up from germline, CDR1 is LNHDA and CDR2 is SQIVND (reference sequence). V trimming: 8 bases; J trimming: 2 bases; junction bases outside the gene matches: 5. The CDR3 region has the DNA TGTGCCAGTGGCTCGGGACAGCAAGAGACCCAGTACTTC. It specifies CASGSGQQETQYF.

V is TRBV5-4 and J is TRBJ2-6, with D maybe TRBD1 (5 bases). The CDR3 has 16 residues. Germline V CDR1 and CDR2: SGHNT, YYREEE (reference sequence). V lost 4 bases and J 3 bases, leaving 14 bases between the germline ends. This CDR3 is CASSVARGGGANVLTF. In DNA, the CDR3 is TGTGCCAGCAGCGTTGCTAGGGGCGGTGGGGCCAACGTCCTGACTTTC. Based on the CDR3 plus reference TRBV5-4 and TRBJ2-6, the full variable domain is ETGVTQSPTHLIKTRGQQVTLRCSSQSGHNTVSWYQQALGQGPQFIFQYYREEENGRGNFPPRFSGLQFPNYSSELNVNALELDDSALYLCASSVARGGGANVLTFGAGSRLTVL.

V usage is TRBV29-1 and J usage is TRBJ1-1; 12 nucleotides align to TRBD1. Losses at the gene ends were 7 bases for V and 1 base for J; bases not matched to a gene: 10. From germline, CDR1 is SQVTM and CDR2 ANQGSEA. The CDR3 length is 16 residues. The CDR3 nucleotides read TGCAGCGCTACCGGGACAGGGGGCGCGGGGAACACTGAAGCTTTCTTT. Translation gives CSATGTGGAGNTEAFF.

This clone was counted once. The chain joins TRBV7-2 to TRBJ2-1; D unresolved. Germline V gene data show CDR1 as SGHTA and CDR2 as FQGNSA. V lost 6 bases to trimming and J lost 0 bases, with 12 bases between them. The CDR3 is 15 amino acids. The CDR3 DNA reads as TGTGCCAGCAGTCTAGTCGGAGCCTCCTACAATGAGCAGTTCTTC. It codes for CASSLVGASYNEQFF.

The V call is TRBV20-1, the J call TRBJ2-7; tentatively, D is TRBD1 (6 bases). CDR3 size: 11 residues. V shed 5 bases and J shed 4 bases, with 9 bases lying between them. Per germline, CDR1 DFQATT and CDR2 SNEGSKA (reference sequence). The CDR3 coding sequence is TGCAGTGCTCCACAGGGATACGAGCAGTACTTC. Its protein is CSAPQGYEQYF.

The V gene is TRBV10-3, the J gene TRBJ2-7, with D possibly being TRBD2 (6 bases). Germline V gene sequence: CDR1 ENHRY, CDR2 SYGVKD. V gave up 9 bases and J gave up 2 bases, with 11 bases separating them. The CDR3 spans 12 residues. CDR3 nucleotide sequence: TGTGCCATGTCCGGGGGAGCCTACGAGCAGTACTTC. Translating it yields CAMSGGAYEQYF.

The V call is TRBV4-3, the J call TRBJ2-3; no clear D. V was shortened by 2 bases and J by 5 bases, with 8 bases between the two germline ends. This CDR3 contains 13 residues. Looked up from germline, CDR1 is LGHNA and CDR2 is YSLEER. The CDR3 coding sequence is TGCGCCAGCAGCCAAAAGGTTGGAGATACGCAGTATTTT. As protein: CASSQKVGDTQYF.

The CDR3 protein is CASSEIEALSPYEQYF. The CDR3 region has the DNA TGTGCCAGCAGTGAAATTGAGGCACTGAGCCCCTACGAGCAGTACTTC. The rearrangement joins TRBV2 to TRBJ2-7; D gene uncertain. The CDR3 consists of 16 residues. Germline-derived CDR1 and CDR2 are SNHLY and FYNNEI. The V and J ends lost 2 bases and 2 bases respectively, with 16 bases between them. Supplemented by reference TRBV2 and TRBJ2-7, the full variable domain reads EPEVTQTPSHQVTQMGQEVILRCVPISNHLYFYWYRQILGQKVEFLVSFYNNEISEKSEIFDDQFSVERPDGSNFTLKIRSTKLEDSAMYFCASSEIEALSPYEQYFGPGTRLTVT.

The chain links TRBV9 to TRBJ2-5; D unresolved. This CDR3 is 16 amino acids long. The germline CDR1 and CDR2 sequences are SGDLS and YYNGEE. V gave up 2 bases and J gave up 2 bases, with 16 bases separating them. In DNA, the CDR3 is TGTGCCAGCAGCGTCTCCGGGCTGGGAAATCAAGAGACCCAGTACTTC. This encodes CASSVSGLGNQETQYF. Variable domain in full (rest from reference TRBV9 and TRBJ2-5): DSGVTQTPKHLITATGQRVTLRCSPRSGDLSVYWYQQSLDQGLQFLIQYYNGEERAKGNILERFSAQQFPDLHSELNLSSLELGDSALYFCASSVSGLGNQETQYFGPGTRLLVL.

The CDR3 DNA follows: TGTGCCAGCAGCGCATGGACAGGGATTAGGGATACGCAGTATTTT. Translating it yields CASSAWTGIRDTQYF. The chain couples TRBV5-6 to TRBJ2-3, with 8 bases fitting TRBD1. The CDR3 spans 15 residues. V shed 4 bases and J 6 bases; nucleotides not matched to a gene: 10. Germline-derived CDR1 and CDR2 are SGHDT and YYEEEE.

The chain carries TRBV7-9 and TRBJ2-7, with D maybe TRBD2 (5 bases). V was cut by 2 bases and J by 0 bases, with 8 bases left in between. The CDR3 is 14 residues long. The V gene's germline CDR1 is SEHNR and CDR2 FQNEAQ (reference sequence). This CDR3 reads CASSLRGNSYEQYF. The CDR3 DNA sequence: TGTGCCAGCAGCTTACGGGGAAACTCCTACGAGCAGTACTTC. Combining the CDR3 with reference TRBV7-9 and TRBJ2-7 gives the whole variable domain DTGVSQNPRHKITKRGQNVTFRCDPISEHNRLYWYRQTLGQGPEFLTYFQNEAQLEKSRLLSDRFSAERPKGSFSTLEIQRTEQGDSAMYLCASSLRGNSYEQYFGPGTRLTVT.